This TCR beta chain was recovered during a study of cytomegalovirus exposure and HLA in healthy donors. Although they were nominally healthy when sampled, donors likely had unrecorded immune exposures. Germline CDR1 PRHDT, CDR2 FYEKMQ (reference sequence). The ends were cut back, 3 bases at V and 1 base at J, with 7 bases in the middle. The CDR3 spans 15 residues. Primers included in the PCR were 60 Vbeta and 13 Jbeta primers. TCRdb's copy holds only in-frame clones and misses some; the assay was immunoSEQ multiplex PCR. The sample comprises about 73,000 clones, 75% of which are singletons, and roughly 12% rests with the top ten. This clone was seen only once.

This receptor was identified in a man aged 65-85 years in good health and CMV-seronegative. The rearrangement uses TRBV13 and TRBJ1-6, with D tentatively TRBD1 (5 bases). The sample was PBMCs. The CDR3 DNA reads TGTGCCAGCAGCTTCCGGACATCCTATAATTCACCCCTCCACTTT. Its translation is CASSFRTSYNSPLHF. Using reference TRBV13 and TRBJ1-6 for the parts outside the CDR3, the full variable domain is AAGVIQSPRHLIKEKRETATLKCYPIPRHDTVYWYQQGPGQDPQFLISFYEKMQSDKGSIPDRFSAQQFSDYHSELNMSSLELGDSALYFCASSFRTSYNSPLHFGNGTRLTVT.